The TCR beta chain described here comes from a study of T cells in Graves' hyperthyroidism and ophthalmopathy. Trimming shortened V by 1 base and J by 3 bases, and 15 bases separated the two germline ends. Germline CDR1 SGHDN, CDR2 FVKESK. The CDR3 consists of 17 residues. This clonotype appeared many times. The antigen is undetermined. Amplification yielded TCR beta CDR3 regions, with RNA transcripts as the source. HTBI primers were used for first-round RT-PCR of the TCR CDR3. TCRdb passed the multiplex PCR reads through MiXCR, listing each CDR3 protein once. Of about 49,000 distinct CDR3 sequences listed, roughly half are singletons. Researchers barred patients who had uncontrolled infection, other autoimmune disease, pregnancy or lactation. Study-wide points: Progression to ophthalmopathy was predicted a median of 6.5 months early. Most thyroid clonotypes expanded above 0.001 appeared in blood too.

The V call is TRBV14, the J call TRBJ2-2; D could derive from TRBD1 or TRBD2 (5 bases each). This receptor was taken from a man aged 18 to 35 with Graves' hyperthyroidism. Sequencing was performed on peripheral blood or thyroid tissue (not recorded which). The CDR3 here is CASSQAGTESDTGELFF. DNA for the CDR3: TGTGCCAGCAGCCAAGCCGGGACGGAATCGGACACCGGGGAGCTGTTTTTT.